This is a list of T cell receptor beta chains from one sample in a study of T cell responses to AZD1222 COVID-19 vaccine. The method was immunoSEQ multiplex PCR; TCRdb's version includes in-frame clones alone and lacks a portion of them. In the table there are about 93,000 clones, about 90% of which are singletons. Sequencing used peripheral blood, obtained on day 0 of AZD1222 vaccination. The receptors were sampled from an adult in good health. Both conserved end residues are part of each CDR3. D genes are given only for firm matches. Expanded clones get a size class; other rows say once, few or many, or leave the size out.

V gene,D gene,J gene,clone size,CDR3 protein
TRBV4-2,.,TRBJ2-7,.,CASSQDLGLYEQYF
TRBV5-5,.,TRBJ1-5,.,CASSGGTHSNQPQHF
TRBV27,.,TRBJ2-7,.,CASSLSFTGRTPYEQYF
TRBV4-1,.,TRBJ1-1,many,CASSQTDILLGEAFF
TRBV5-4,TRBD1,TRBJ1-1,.,CASSLGGGGGGPNTEAFF
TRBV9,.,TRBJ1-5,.,CASSVGWGNQPQHF
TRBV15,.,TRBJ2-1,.,CATSTLRYNEQFF
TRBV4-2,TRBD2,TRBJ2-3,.,CASSESGRAIDTQYF
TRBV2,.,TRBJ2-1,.,CASKTGIYNEQFF
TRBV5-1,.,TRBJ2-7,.,CASTENFHEQYF
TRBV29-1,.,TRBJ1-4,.,CSARSGLTEKLFF
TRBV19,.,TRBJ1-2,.,CASRQNMDGYTF
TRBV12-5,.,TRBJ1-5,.,CASGLRGAEGPQHF
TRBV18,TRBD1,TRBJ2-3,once,CASSPPGQGGLTDTQYF
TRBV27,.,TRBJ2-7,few,CASSLSLFERHEQYF
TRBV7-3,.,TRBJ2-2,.,CASSTGLITGELFF
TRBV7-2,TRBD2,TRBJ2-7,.,CASSLGGSKYEQYF
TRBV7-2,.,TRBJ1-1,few,CASSLVGGGTEAFF
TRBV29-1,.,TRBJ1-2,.,CSAGVNYGYTF
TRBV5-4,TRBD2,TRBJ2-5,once,CASSPLSGGRQETQYF
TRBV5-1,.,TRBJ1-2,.,CASSLEAGRYGYTF
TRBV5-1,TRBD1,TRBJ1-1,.,CASSLRDRGTEAFF
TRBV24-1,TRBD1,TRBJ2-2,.,CATSDDRGANTGELFF
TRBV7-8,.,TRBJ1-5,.,CASSLDNRDSNQPQHF
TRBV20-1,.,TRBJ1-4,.,CSAEERGGLFF
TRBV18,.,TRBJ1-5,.,CASSRSGQNNQPQHF
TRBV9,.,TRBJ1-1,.,CASSISGSDTEAFF
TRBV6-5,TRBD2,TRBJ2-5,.,CASSYAIAGGPETQYF
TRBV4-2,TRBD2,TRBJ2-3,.,CASSPKKGLAADTQYF
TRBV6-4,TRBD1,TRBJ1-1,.,CASSDRTGGNTEAFF
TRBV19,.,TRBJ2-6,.,CASSTRRSSGANVLTF
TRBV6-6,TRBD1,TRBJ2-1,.,CASSPFSTGRGSNEQFF
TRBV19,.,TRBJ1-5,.,CASSITVSGAIMAQHF
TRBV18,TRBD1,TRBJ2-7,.,CASHPLYRGRFCEQYF
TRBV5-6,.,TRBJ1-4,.,CASSPGQGNEKLFF
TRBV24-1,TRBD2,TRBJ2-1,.,CATSDFGAGTYNEQFF
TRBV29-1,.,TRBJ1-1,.,CSVGPGGGFTEAFF
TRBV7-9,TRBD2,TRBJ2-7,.,CASKLAGTAYEQYF
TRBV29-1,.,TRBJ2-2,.,CSGRTAGNTGELFF
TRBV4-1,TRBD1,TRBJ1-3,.,CASSRTGAYSGNTIYF
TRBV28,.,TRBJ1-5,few,CASVGRGGLRNQPQHF
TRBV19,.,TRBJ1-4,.,CASSMRLEEKLFF
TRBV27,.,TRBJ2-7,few,CASSLGGAREQYF
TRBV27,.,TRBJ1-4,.,CASSPRQTNEKLFF
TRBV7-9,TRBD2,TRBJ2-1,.,CASSSRLAGGGNEQFF
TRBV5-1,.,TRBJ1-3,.,CASSPNPGTGDRGNTIYF